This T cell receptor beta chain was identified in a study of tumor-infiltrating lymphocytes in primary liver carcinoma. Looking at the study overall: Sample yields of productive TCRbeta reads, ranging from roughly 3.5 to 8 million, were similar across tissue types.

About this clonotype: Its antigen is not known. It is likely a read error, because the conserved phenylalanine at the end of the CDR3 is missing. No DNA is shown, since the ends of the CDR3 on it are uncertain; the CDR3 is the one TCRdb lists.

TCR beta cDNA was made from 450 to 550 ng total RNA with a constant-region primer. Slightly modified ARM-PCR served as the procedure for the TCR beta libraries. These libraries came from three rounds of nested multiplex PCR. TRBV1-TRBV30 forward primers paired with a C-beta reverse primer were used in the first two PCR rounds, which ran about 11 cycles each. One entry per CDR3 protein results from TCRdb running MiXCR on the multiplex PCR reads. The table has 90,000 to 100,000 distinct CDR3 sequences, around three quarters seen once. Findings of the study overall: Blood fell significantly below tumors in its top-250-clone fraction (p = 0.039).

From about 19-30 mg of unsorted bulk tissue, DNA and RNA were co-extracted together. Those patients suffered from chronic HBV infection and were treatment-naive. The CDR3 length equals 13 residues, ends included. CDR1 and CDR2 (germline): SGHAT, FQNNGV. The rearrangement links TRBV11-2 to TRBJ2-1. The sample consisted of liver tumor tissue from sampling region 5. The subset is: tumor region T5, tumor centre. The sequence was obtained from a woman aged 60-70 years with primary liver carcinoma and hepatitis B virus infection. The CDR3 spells CASSPDAYNEHFY.